This entry lists 17 T cell receptor beta chains sequenced from one sample in a study of T cell clonality in common variable immunodeficiency. The assay was immunoSEQ multiplex PCR, and TCRdb's table has in-frame clones only and misses some. This sample shows tens of thousands of clones and no singletons; 0.75% to 1% rests with the ten largest. The material sequenced was peripheral blood mononuclear cells. These receptors came from a person aged 18 to 75 in good health.

In this sample, this clone turned up many times. The sequence runs out 3 residues before the end of the CDR3; the remainder is reconstructed from the germline J gene. The V gene is TRBV4-1, the J gene TRBJ2-3; a weak D match, TRBD2 (6 bases). Trimming took 3 bases from V and 2 from J, leaving 15 bases between them. The CDR3 totals 16 residues. Germline V gene lookup returns CDR1 MGHRA and CDR2 YSYEKL. Partial CDR3 DNA: TGCGCCAGCAGCCACCCCGGGCGGGGCCCCACAGATACG. It encodes CASSHPGRGPTDT. The entire CDR3 reads CASSHPGRGPTDTQYF.

This clone has at least ten counts. The observed sequence ends 3 residues before the CDR3 terminus, with the missing tail filled in from the germline J gene. The V and J genes are TRBV5-4 and TRBJ1-4; D gene ambiguous. This CDR3 has 13 residues. Trimming pared 1 base from V and 5 bases from J, leaving 6 bases between. CDR1 is SGHNT, CDR2 YYREEE, per germline (reference sequence). CDR3 DNA (partial): TGTGCCAGCAGCTTGCACCTAAATGAAAAA. This encodes CASSLHLNEK. The whole CDR3 sequence reads CASSLHLNEKLFF.

For this clone: The read ends 3 residues shy of where the CDR3 ends; the end is completed using the germline J gene. The chain has TRBV5-1 and TRBJ2-7; TRBD1 aligns across 11 bases. V lost 3 bases, J lost 5 bases, and 4 bases stayed unmatched. The CDR3 extends over 14 amino acids. Germline V gene lookup returns CDR1 SGHRS and CDR2 YFSETQ. The sequenced part of the CDR3 DNA is TGCGCCAGCAGCTCGGGACAGGGGGTCCACGAG. As protein: CASSSGQGVHE. The whole CDR3 sequence is CASSSGQGVHEQYF.

There are many counts of this clone. Coverage ceases 3 residues before the CDR3 finishes, and the germline J gene fills in the end. The chain combines TRBV19 with TRBJ2-6, with 8 nucleotides matching TRBD1. The germline V gene has CDR1 LNHDA and CDR2 SQIVND (reference sequence). With V trimmed by 6 bases and J by 2 bases, 12 bases remained unmatched. This CDR3 has 18 amino acids. This CDR3 is CASSRSRGQTTGANVLTF. Incomplete CDR3 DNA: TGTGCCAGTAGCCGGTCCAGGGGGCAAACTACTGGGGCCAACGTC. Using reference TRBV19 and TRBJ2-6 for the parts outside the CDR3, the full variable domain is DGGITQSPKYLFRKEGQNVTLSCEQNLNHDAMYWYRQDPGQGLRLIYYSQIVNDFQKGDIAEGYSVSREKKESFPLTVTSAQKNPTAFYLCASSRSRGQTTGANVLTFGAGSRLTVL.

This clone was detected many times. The CDR3 sequence is CASSKAGAETQYF. The sequenced part of the CDR3 DNA is TGTGCCAGCAGTAAAGCGGGAGCGGAGACC. The chain has TRBV5-6 and TRBJ2-5; 8 bases line up with TRBD2. The read halts 3 residues ahead of the CDR3 end, with the missing end drawn from the germline J gene. CDR1 SGHDT and CDR2 YYEEEE come from the germline V gene. The CDR3 sequence is 13 residues long. The V gene end was trimmed by 5 bases and the J gene end by 5 bases; junction bases not matched to a gene: 5.

As for this clone: The CDR3 is cut off 3 residues early in the read; its end comes from the germline J gene. The genes are TRBV7-9 and TRBJ1-1; TRBD1 is a possible D gene (5 bases). The CDR3 is 15 residues long. V was clipped by 5 bases and J by 7 bases, with 20 bases between them. Germline CDR1 and CDR2: SEHNR and FQNEAQ (reference sequence). Here the CDR3 reads CASSPKYRPTVEAFF. The sequenced CDR3 bases are TGTGCCAGCAGCCCTAAGTACAGGCCCACGGTTGAA.

This clone was counted ten times or more. The read terminates 3 residues before the CDR3 end, so the remaining end is supplied by the germline J gene. The rearrangement links TRBV19 to TRBJ2-5; 12 nucleotides match TRBD2. CDR1 LNHDA and CDR2 SQIVND come from the germline V gene (reference sequence). This CDR3 is built from 17 residues. V trimming: 5 bases; J trimming: 5 bases; junction bases outside the gene matches: 12. Partial CDR3 DNA: TGTGCCAGTAGTCCGGGACTAGCGGGTCCAAGAGGGGAGACC. Its translation is CASSPGLAGPRGET. The full CDR3 reads CASSPGLAGPRGETQYF.

This clone appeared many times. Read sequence stops 3 residues before the CDR3 end, and the germline J gene provides the missing end. The J gene is TRBJ2-7, the V gene TRBV20-1, with unresolved D. The length of the CDR3 is 12 residues. V was pared by 3 bases and J by 3 bases, with 9 bases between. Germline assignment: CDR1 DFQATT and CDR2 SNEGSKA (reference sequence). CDR3 region: CSASASNYEQYF. The DNA read from the CDR3 is TGCAGTGCTAGCGCGTCGAACTACGAG.

This clone was counted at least ten times. The CDR3 extends 3 residues past the end of the read, so its final part is completed from the germline J gene. The V gene is TRBV19, the J gene TRBJ2-7, with D possibly TRBD2 on 6 matching bases. The CDR3 runs to 13 residues. Germline CDR1 is LNHDA and CDR2 is SQIVND (reference sequence). V was pared by 5 bases and J by 4 bases, with 12 bases between. CDR3 residues: CASSVGTVYEQYF. The CDR3 bases that were read are TGTGCCAGTAGTGTCGGGACTGTTTACGAG.

This clone was seen ten or more times. Coverage ceases 3 residues before the CDR3 finishes, and the germline J gene fills in the end. The chain combines TRBV10-3 with TRBJ1-2, with D possibly being TRBD1 (5 bases). The CDR3 runs to 14 residues. Trimming took 0 bases from V and 7 from J, leaving 12 bases between them. Germline loops: CDR1 ENHRY, CDR2 SYGVKD. The CDR3 sequence: CAISESGVIAGYTF. CDR3 DNA, as far as it was read: TGTGCCATCAGTGAGTCAGGGGTAATCGCTGGC.

This clone appeared many times. The read ends 3 residues shy of where the CDR3 ends; the end is completed using the germline J gene. V is TRBV5-4 and J is TRBJ2-1; no clear D. The V gene lost 1 base and the J gene lost 7 bases, with 6 bases spanning the gap. Germline assignment: CDR1 SGHNT and CDR2 YYREEE (reference sequence). The CDR3 is 12 amino acids. The covered CDR3 bases are TGTGCCAGCAGCTTGTCCATGAATGAG. Translation: CASSLSMNE. The CDR3, in full, reads CASSLSMNEQFF. Filled out from reference TRBV5-4 and TRBJ2-1, the complete variable domain reads ETGVTQSPTHLIKTRGQQVTLRCSSQSGHNTVSWYQQALGQGPQFIFQYYREEENGRGNFPPRFSGLQFPNYSSELNVNALELDDSALYLCASSLSMNEQFFGPGTRLTVL.

This clone was observed at least ten times. The read terminates 3 residues ahead of where the CDR3 ends, so the germline J gene completes it. The chain combines TRBV30 with TRBJ2-2; D is ambiguous. The CDR3 runs to 12 residues. From germline, CDR1 is GTSNPN and CDR2 SVGIG (reference sequence). The CDR3 region is CAKAAVNGELFF. CDR3 bases read: TGTGCTAAGGCGGCGGTGAACGGGGAG.

This clone was counted many times. The CDR3 end is not reached by the read, which stops 3 residues before it; the germline J gene fills it in. J is TRBJ2-7 and V is TRBV11-2, with TRBD2 matching 12 bases. The CDR3 runs to 14 residues. Germline values: CDR1 SGHAT, CDR2 FQNNGV. J lost 5 bases, V lost 5 bases, and 4 bases had no gene match. The CDR3 DNA, read in part, is TGTGCCAGCAGCATTCTAGCGGGAGGGGACGAG. This gives the protein CASSILAGGDE. The whole CDR3 sequence reads CASSILAGGDEQYF.

There are many counts of this clone. The read terminates 3 residues before the CDR3 end, so the remaining end is supplied by the germline J gene. The chain has TRBV7-3 and TRBJ1-1, with TRBD1 matching 8 bases. This CDR3 is built from 14 residues. CDR1 and CDR2 (germline): SGHTA, FQGTGA. V shed 3 bases, J shed 3 bases, and the junction held 3 bases outside the gene matches. CDR3 DNA (partial): TGTGCCAGCAGCTTCTCAGGGGGCCACACTGAA. Its protein is CASSFSGGHTE. The entire CDR3 protein reads CASSFSGGHTEAFF.

This clone was seen at least ten times. The read is 3 residues too short to cover the CDR3 end, so that end is filled in from the germline J gene. The chain has TRBV19 and TRBJ1-1; 7 nucleotides match TRBD1. CDR1 is LNHDA, CDR2 SQIVND, per germline (reference sequence). CDR3 size: 17 residues. V lost 3 bases to trimming and J lost 3 bases; unmatched junction nucleotides: 13. Partial CDR3 DNA: TGTGCCAGTAGTATTGGGGCGACAAGGGGGCTGGACACTGAA. Its protein is CASSIGATRGLDTE. The entire CDR3 protein is CASSIGATRGLDTEAFF.

This clone was counted a few times. The read terminates 3 residues ahead of where the CDR3 ends, so the germline J gene completes it. The chain links TRBV7-8 to TRBJ1-2; the match to TRBD1 covers 8 bases. Trimming cost V 5 bases and J 4 bases; bases outside gene matches: 9. The CDR3 extends over 15 amino acids. Germline V gene lookup returns CDR1 SGHVS and CDR2 FQNEAQ. The covered CDR3 bases are TGTGCCAGCAGCCCAAGGCGGGGGACAGGCTATGGC. Its protein product is CASSPRRGTGYG. The complete CDR3 reads CASSPRRGTGYGYTF.

This clone has a count of ten or more. Read data end 3 residues before the CDR3 end; the end is taken from the germline J gene. This rearrangement joins TRBV5-5 to TRBJ1-2, with 10 positions matching TRBD1. This CDR3 is built from 15 residues. The junction had 8 bases not matched to a gene; V was cut back by 4 bases and J by 5 bases. Germline V lookup: CDR1 SGHKS, CDR2 YYEKEE (reference sequence). The CDR3 here is CASSPGQGDIYGYTF. CDR3 DNA (partial): TGTGCCAGCAGCCCTGGACAGGGGGACATATATGGC.